These T cell receptor beta chains were read from a single sample in a study of T cells in Graves' hyperthyroidism and ophthalmopathy. TCRdb independently ran MiXCR on the multiplex PCR reads; one entry per CDR3 protein. The table has 550,000 to 600,000 distinct CDR3 sequences, about 43% seen once; the top ten hold roughly 20%. The sample comprised peripheral blood or thyroid tissue (not recorded which). The source of these receptors is an adult woman with Graves' disease, either hyperthyroidism or ophthalmopathy (not recorded which). CDR3s include the opening cysteine and the closing phenylalanine or tryptophan. The order of the fields is V gene, J gene, clone size, D gene, CDR3 DNA, CDR3 protein. The D gene is left open where the match is weak. The size of a clone is reported for some rows only, either as once, few or many, or as a class for expanded clones.

v_call: TRBV7-3; j_call: TRBJ1-2; clone_size: NA; d_call: NA; cdr3_nt: TGTGCCAGCAGCTTAAGGCAGAGAGCTAACTATGGCTACACCTTC; cdr3_aa: CASSLRQRANYGYTF
v_call: TRBV10-2; j_call: TRBJ1-5; clone_size: many; d_call: NA; cdr3_nt: TGCGCCAGCGCGGGGATACAGGGTACTCCCCAGCATTTT; cdr3_aa: CASAGIQGTPQHF
v_call: TRBV20-1; j_call: TRBJ2-5; clone_size: many; d_call: TRBD1; cdr3_nt: TGCAGTGCGAAACCTATACAGGGGCAAGCGGAGACCCAGTACTTC; cdr3_aa: CSAKPIQGQAETQYF
v_call: TRBV7-3; j_call: TRBJ1-5; clone_size: NA; d_call: NA; cdr3_nt: TGTGCCAGCAGCTCTTACAGGGCCAATCAGCCCCAGCATTTT; cdr3_aa: CASSSYRANQPQHF
v_call: TRBV12-3/TRBV12-4; j_call: TRBJ2-5; clone_size: NA; d_call: NA; cdr3_nt: TGTGCCAGCAGTTACTCGGGCGGGCAAGAGACCCAGTACTTC; cdr3_aa: CASSYSGGQETQYF
v_call: TRBV20-1; j_call: TRBJ1-2; clone_size: many; d_call: NA; cdr3_nt: TGCAGTGCTAGAAGCCAGGGGCCGAACTACACCTTC; cdr3_aa: CSARSQGPNYTF
v_call: TRBV5-1; j_call: TRBJ2-7; clone_size: many; d_call: TRBD2; cdr3_nt: TGCGCCAGCAGCCGCACTAGCGGGAGCTACGAGCAGTACTTC; cdr3_aa: CASSRTSGSYEQYF
v_call: TRBV20-1; j_call: TRBJ2-5; clone_size: NA; d_call: TRBD2; cdr3_nt: TGCAGTGCTACTCCCCCGGGACTAGCGTCTCAAGAGACCCAGTACTTC; cdr3_aa: CSATPPGLASQETQYF
v_call: TRBV6-6; j_call: TRBJ1-6; clone_size: many; d_call: NA; cdr3_nt: TGTGCCAGCAGTTACGACAGTCGGATTTCACCCCTCCACTTT; cdr3_aa: CASSYDSRISPLHF
v_call: TRBV28; j_call: TRBJ1-2; clone_size: many; d_call: NA; cdr3_nt: TGTGCCAGCAGTTTACTCCCCAACTATGGCTACACCTTC; cdr3_aa: CASSLLPNYGYTF
v_call: TRBV20-1; j_call: TRBJ2-1; clone_size: NA; d_call: NA; cdr3_nt: TGCAGAACAGGGTACAATGAGCAGTTCTTC; cdr3_aa: CRTGYNEQFF
v_call: TRBV15; j_call: TRBJ2-7; clone_size: few; d_call: NA; cdr3_nt: TGTGCCACCAGCAGACAGGGAGGAGAGCAGTACTTC; cdr3_aa: CATSRQGGEQYF
v_call: TRBV2; j_call: TRBJ1-5; clone_size: NA; d_call: NA; cdr3_nt: TGTGCCAGCAGTTACTCTCGCGCGTCTGGTCAGCCCCAGCATTTT; cdr3_aa: CASSYSRASGQPQHF
v_call: TRBV10-2; j_call: TRBJ2-7; clone_size: many; d_call: NA; cdr3_nt: TGCGCCAGCAGTGATAGGTCGTATAGGTCCTACGAGCAGTACTTC; cdr3_aa: CASSDRSYRSYEQYF
v_call: TRBV6-1; j_call: TRBJ1-2; clone_size: NA; d_call: NA; cdr3_nt: TGTGCCAGCAGTGAAACGGGAATGGCGCTTGGCTACACCTTC; cdr3_aa: CASSETGMALGYTF
v_call: TRBV7-9; j_call: TRBJ2-7; clone_size: many; d_call: TRBD1; cdr3_nt: TGTGCCAGCAGCTTCCGGGACAGGACCTACGAGCAGTACTTC; cdr3_aa: CASSFRDRTYEQYF
v_call: TRBV7-2; j_call: TRBJ1-4; clone_size: NA; d_call: TRBD1; cdr3_nt: TGTGCCAGCAGTAGACCCGGACAGGGGTATGAAAAACTGTTTTTT; cdr3_aa: CASSRPGQGYEKLFF